This T cell receptor (beta chain) appears in the sequencing data of a study of human T cells and chemical hapten exposure. Study-level background: Patients, predominantly female, presented with alopecia areata, totalis or universalis. The study's findings and limits: Patch test score rose with PT1 expanded TCRs, significant at 8, 16, 32, not 4.

Trimming pared 2 bases from V and 6 bases from J, leaving 19 bases between. CDR3 size: 16 residues. As the library was built, unique molecular identifiers were attached to individual cDNA molecules. TCRdb recomputed calls from the RACE reads with MiXCR, one row per CDR3 protein. The sample includes 350,000 to 400,000 distinct CDR3 sequences, about 6% of them seen just once. There are many counts of this clonotype. Its antigen remains unknown. The time point here: patch test 2, 6 weeks after DPC sensitization. Treatment in this sample: therapeutic diphenylcyclopropenone sensitization with weekly scalp DPC.

The receptor was isolated from a woman aged 18-30 years with alopecia areata. Some clones in this sample may be carry-over from other donors' samples. Sequenced material: whole blood, taken in connection with sensitization to the hapten diphenylcyclopropenone (DPC). This rearrangement joins TRBV12-3 or TRBV12-4 to TRBJ1-1, with D uncertain. CDR3 DNA: TGTGCCAGCAGTTTATTCCTGACGGACGTCGCGGCTGAAGCTTTCTTT. Amino acids: CASSLFLTDVAAEAFF.